Each of the 20 T cell receptor beta chains below was sequenced from the same sample in a study of shared clonotypes between healthy human individuals. Produced via immunoSEQ multiplex PCR; TCRdb's table is partial and in-frame only. The table shows about 2,500,000 clones, with about 92% occurring only once. Sequencing was performed on naive CD4+ T cells sorted from blood. Sample subset: CD45RA+ positively selected. These receptors were collected from a man between 18 and 35 years old in good health.

V and J are TRBV7-9 and TRBJ2-7; tentative D call: TRBD2 (6 bases). Germline loops: CDR1 SEHNR, CDR2 FQNEAQ (reference sequence). V was trimmed by 0 bases and J by 0 bases, leaving 12 bases between them. The CDR3 has 16 amino acids. DNA of the CDR3: TGTGCCAGCAGCTTAGCGCTTGGAGGGGCCTCCTACGAGCAGTACTTC. Its translation: CASSLALGGASYEQYF.

This chain joins TRBV7-3 and TRBJ1-5; D is unresolved. In germline, CDR1 is SGHTA, CDR2 FQGTGA. The CDR3 is 15 amino acids. Trimming removed 2 bases at V and 1 base at J, with 9 bases between. The CDR3 nucleotides read TGTGCCAGCAGCTTATCCGGTGGGAGCAATCAGCCCCAGCATTTT. As protein: CASSLSGGSNQPQHF. The full variable domain, its missing parts supplied by reference TRBV7-3 and TRBJ1-5, is GAGVSQTPSNKVTEKGKYVELRCDPISGHTALYWYRQSLGQGPEFLIYFQGTGAADDSGLPNDRFFAVRPEGSVSTLKIQRTERGDSAVYLCASSLSGGSNQPQHFGDGTRLSIL.

The rearrangement uses TRBV6-6 and TRBJ1-1, with 7 bases fitting TRBD1. Germline trimming cut 6 bases from V and 6 bases from J; bases unmatched to any gene: 10. The CDR3 is 14 amino acids. Germline loops: CDR1 MNHNY, CDR2 SVGAGI (reference sequence). This CDR3 reads CASRPPTGVPEAFF. The CDR3, as DNA: TGTGCCAGCAGGCCCCCAACAGGGGTTCCTGAAGCTTTCTTT.

The V gene is TRBV7-8, the J gene TRBJ1-1; 7 bases match TRBD1. V dropped 5 bases and J dropped 3; count of bases not matched to a gene: 9. Germline CDR1 and CDR2: SGHVS and FQNEAQ. CDR3 length equals 15 residues. The CDR3 DNA reads TGTGCCAGCAGCCCGGTTACAGGGGCCTACACTGAAGCTTTCTTT. This codes for CASSPVTGAYTEAFF.

V gene TRBV30 combines with J gene TRBJ2-7; 11 nucleotides agree with TRBD1. Germline CDR1 is GTSNPN and CDR2 is SVGIG (reference sequence). The ends lost 3 bases at V and 1 base at J; junction bases unmatched: 2. The CDR3 sequence is 14 residues long. In DNA form, the CDR3 reads TGTGCCTGGAGGGACAGGGGGCCATCCTACGAGCAGTACTTC. Encoded protein: CAWRDRGPSYEQYF.

The gene calls are TRBV7-2 and TRBJ2-7; 10 bases agree with TRBD1. The CDR3 loop spans 14 amino acids. Trimming cost V 5 bases and J 6 bases; bases outside gene matches: 7. Germline V gene data show CDR1 as SGHTA and CDR2 as FQGNSA. CDR3 amino acids: CASSRGTGAVEQYF. CDR3 sequence (DNA): TGTGCCAGCAGCCGGGGGACAGGGGCTGTCGAGCAGTACTTC.

The chain joins TRBV6-9 to TRBJ2-1; 10 positions match TRBD1. The CDR3 loop spans 15 amino acids. V was clipped by 10 bases and J by 7 bases; unmatched bases: 13. Germline V gene lookup returns CDR1 MNHGY and CDR2 SVAAGI. This chain's CDR3 is CATEPRDRGGNEQFF. The CDR3 nucleotides are TGTGCCACCGAACCCCGGGACAGGGGAGGGAATGAGCAGTTCTTC.

The V call is TRBV7-2, the J call TRBJ1-5, with TRBD1 identical over 8 bases. Germline CDR1 SGHTA, CDR2 FQGNSA. The CDR3 totals 14 residues. Losses at the gene ends were 5 bases for V and 4 bases for J; bases not matched to a gene: 4. The CDR3 DNA is TGTGCCAGCAGCCATCGACAGGGGAATCAGCCCCAGCATTTT. Residues: CASSHRQGNQPQHF.

This chain uses TRBV9 with TRBJ1-4, with 8 bases identical to TRBD1. This CDR3 has 14 residues. V gave up 4 bases and J gave up 5 bases; unmatched junction bases: 4. Germline V CDR1 and CDR2: SGDLS, YYNGEE. The CDR3 protein is CASSIRDRNEKLFF. DNA for the CDR3: TGTGCCAGCAGCATCCGGGACAGGAATGAAAAACTGTTTTTT.

V gene TRBV2 combines with J gene TRBJ1-2, with TRBD1 matching over 10 bases. Germline V CDR1 and CDR2: SNHLY, FYNNEI. V shed 3 bases and J 4 bases; nucleotides not matched to a gene: 20. There are 20 residues in the CDR3. CDR3 amino acids: CASSDTSSRQGAQGAYGYTF. DNA of the CDR3: TGTGCCAGCAGTGATACATCCTCCCGACAGGGGGCGCAGGGGGCCTATGGCTACACCTTC.

Worth noting for this clone: Within the sample, other DNA sequences also encode this same CDR3. The J gene is TRBJ1-5, the V gene TRBV2, with TRBD1 as a possible D gene (5 bases). The germline CDR1 and CDR2 sequences are SNHLY and FYNNEI. CDR3 length equals 15 residues. With 3 bases removed from V and 1 base from J, the gap between germline ends came to 10 bases. CDR3 bases: TGTGCCAGCAGTGAGCAGGGTGGCAGCAATCAGCCCCAGCATTTT. Translation gives CASSEQGGSNQPQHF.

The rearrangement uses TRBV21-1 and TRBJ2-5; the table's D call of TRBD2 was not tested on the DNA. TRBV21-1 is recorded as a pseudogene. The CDR3 has 17 residues. The CDR3 region is CASSKEKVGGYQETQYF. The CDR3 coding sequence is TGTGCCAGCAGCAAAGAGAAGGTTGGGGGGTACCAAGAGACCCAGTACTTC.

This clone turned up a few times. V usage is TRBV28 and J usage is TRBJ1-1; D call uncertain. Germline CDR1 is MDHEN and CDR2 is SYDVKM. This CDR3 is 16 amino acids long. Between the trimmed V and J ends, which lost 6 bases and 4 bases, there was a span of 21 bases. Here the CDR3 reads CASRMLRGGRITEAFF. The CDR3, as DNA: TGTGCCAGCAGAATGTTAAGAGGAGGTCGTATCACTGAAGCTTTCTTT. The full variable domain, with the rest looked up from reference TRBV28 and TRBJ1-1, is DVKVTQSSRYLVKRTGEKVFLECVQDMDHENMFWYRQDPGLGLRLIYFSYDVKMKEKGDIPEGYSVSREKKERFSLILESASTNQTSMYLCASRMLRGGRITEAFFGQGTRLTVV.

V gene TRBV10-3 combines with J gene TRBJ1-2, with D perhaps matching TRBD1 (6 bases). V was shortened by 6 bases and J by 2 bases, with 13 bases between the two germline ends. The CDR3 covers 14 residues. Germline lookup yields CDR1 ENHRY and CDR2 SYGVKD. CDR3 nucleotides: TGTGCCATCAGACAACAGGGCGGAAACTATGGCTACACCTTC. Translating gives CAIRQQGGNYGYTF.

The chain couples TRBV19 to TRBJ1-2; the match to TRBD1 covers 8 bases. CDR1 is LNHDA and CDR2 is SQIVND in the germline V gene (reference sequence). CDR3 size: 14 residues. V was clipped by 4 bases and J by 8 bases; unmatched bases: 9. For the CDR3, the DNA is TGTGCCAGTAGTACTCCGGACAGGGTTGTCGGCTACACCTTC. As protein: CASSTPDRVVGYTF.

This chain uses TRBV18 with TRBJ1-3; D is unclear. The CDR3 contains 16 residues. Germline CDR1 and CDR2: KGHSH and LQKENI. The V end was cut by 2 bases, the J end by 0 bases, with 11 bases between. CDR3 residues: CASSPIHPISGNTIYF. The CDR3 region has the DNA TGTGCCAGCTCACCAATTCACCCCATCTCTGGAAACACCATATATTTT.

The chain couples TRBV18 to TRBJ1-3; no definite D call. CDR1 and CDR2 (germline): KGHSH, LQKENI. The CDR3 has 14 amino acids. The ends were cut back, 5 bases at V and 0 bases at J, with 8 bases in the middle. As DNA, the CDR3 is TGTGCCAGCTCAGTCGAGTACTCTGGAAACACCATATATTTT. Amino acid sequence: CASSVEYSGNTIYF.

The chain employs TRBV4-1 and TRBJ1-2; D gene unclear. This CDR3 region has 15 residues. Germline lookup yields CDR1 MGHRA and CDR2 YSYEKL. Between the trimmed V and J ends, which lost 4 bases and 0 bases, there was a span of 12 bases. The CDR3, as DNA: TGCGCCAGCAGCCGCGGAGGGCCCGCTAACTATGGCTACACCTTC. Protein product: CASSRGGPANYGYTF.

The chain employs TRBV18 and TRBJ2-5; no firm D call. Germline V CDR1 and CDR2: KGHSH, LQKENI. Trimming removed 3 bases from V and 5 bases from J, with 16 bases in between. The CDR3 runs 15 residues. CDR3 residues: CASSPLFRPDETQYF. The CDR3 nucleotides are TGTGCCAGCTCACCCCTTTTCAGACCGGACGAGACCCAGTACTTC. Variable domain in full (rest from reference TRBV18 and TRBJ2-5): NAGVMQNPRHLVRRRGQEARLRCSPMKGHSHVYWYRQLPEEGLKFMVYLQKENIIDESGMPKERFSAEFPKEGPSILRIQQVVRGDSAAYFCASSPLFRPDETQYFGPGTRLLVL.

With regard to this clone: The sample has other DNA sequences that encode this CDR3 too. The chain links TRBV4-2 to TRBJ1-6, with TRBD1 matching 7 bases. The germline gives CDR1 LGHNA, CDR2 YNFKEQ. The CDR3 runs to 15 residues. The V gene end was trimmed by 1 base and the J gene end by 5 bases; junction bases not matched to a gene: 2. CDR3: CASSQVDRDNSPLHF. The CDR3, as DNA: TGTGCCAGCAGCCAAGTAGACAGGGATAATTCACCCCTCCACTTT.